This is a list of T cell receptor beta chains from one sample in a study of T cells after posttransplantation cyclophosphamide. Data came from immunoSEQ multiplex PCR; TCRdb stores just in-frame clones and leaves some out. The sample has under 6,500 clones; approximately 94% are singletons. The sample was CD4+ T cells sorted from bone marrow. The source is a woman in her sixties in good health, CMV-negative, and a related stem cell transplant donor. Each CDR3 is given with its conserved first and last residue. A D gene is named only where the DNA matches it firmly. Clone size is not always given. Where it is, it says once, few, many or a class for expanded clones.

j_call | v_call | d_call | clone_size | cdr3_aa | cdr3_nt
TRBJ2-7 | TRBV7-2 | TRBD1 | . | CASSSTGGSGRNEQYF | TGTGCCAGCAGCTCCACAGGGGGTTCGGGAAGAAACGAGCAGTACTTC
TRBJ2-7 | TRBV25-1 | . | . | CASSGGHTSYEQYF | TGTGCCAGCAGTGGCGGGCACACCTCCTACGAGCAGTACTTC
TRBJ2-2 | TRBV7-9 | . | once | CASSPGQPSNTGELFF | TGTGCCAGCAGCCCGGGACAACCCTCGAACACCGGGGAGCTGTTTTTT
TRBJ1-6 | TRBV19 | . | . | CASSIDRGRDSPLHF | TGTGCCAGTAGTATAGATAGGGGAAGGGATTCACCCCTCCACTTT
TRBJ2-4 | TRBV4-2 | . | . | CASSQDGAGDENIQYF | TGTGCCAGCAGCCAAGATGGTGCAGGGGACGAAAACATTCAGTACTTC
TRBJ2-1 | TRBV7-9 | . | . | CASSFLNYRRSYNEQFF | TGTGCCAGCAGCTTCCTCAACTACCGGCGCTCCTACAATGAGCAGTTCTTC
TRBJ2-1 | TRBV9 | TRBD2 | . | CASSVVSGSIYNEQFF | TGTGCCAGCAGCGTAGTTAGCGGGAGTATCTACAATGAGCAGTTCTTC
TRBJ2-3 | TRBV6-1 | . | . | CASSETPGTSTDTQYF | TGTGCCAGCAGTGAAACCCCCGGGACAAGCACAGATACGCAGTATTTT
TRBJ2-3 | TRBV18 | TRBD2 | . | CASSPKTSGSTDTQYF | TGTGCCAGCTCACCGAAGACTAGCGGAAGCACAGATACGCAGTATTTT
TRBJ2-1 | TRBV6-6 | TRBD1 | . | CASSPRTGPGNEQFF | TGTGCCAGCAGTCCCCGGACAGGGCCGGGGAATGAGCAGTTCTTC
TRBJ2-5 | TRBV2 | TRBD2 | once | CASSGTSGYQETQYF | TGTGCCAGCAGTGGTACTAGCGGGTACCAAGAGACCCAGTACTTC
TRBJ2-2 | TRBV11-2 | . | once | CASSLSNTGELFF | TGTGCCAGCAGCTTATCCAATACCGGGGAGCTGTTTTTT
TRBJ2-1 | TRBV5-8 | TRBD2 | . | CASRTLAGSYNEQFF | TGTGCCAGCAGGACCCTAGCGGGATCCTACAATGAGCAGTTCTTC
TRBJ2-2 | TRBV6-6 | TRBD2 | . | CASSRGRGKWTGELFF | TGTGCCAGCAGCCGCGGGAGGGGGAAATGGACCGGGGAGCTGTTTTTT
TRBJ1-1 | TRBV7-2 | . | . | CASSPRGPLNTEAFF | TGTGCCAGCAGCCCCCGAGGTCCTCTGAACACTGAAGCTTTCTTT